The 25 T cell receptor beta chains below come from one sample, sequenced in a study of blood T cells in healthy people across ages. A second PCR, run for about 6 to 12 cycles, used a sample-barcoded 5' primer plus a J-beta primer mix. TCRdb recomputed calls from the 5' RACE reads with MiXCR, one row per CDR3 protein. This table holds more than 1,400,000 distinct CDR3 sequences, roughly 45% found once. Sequenced material: blood. The receptor source for this set is a woman aged 18-29 years in good health.

The gene calls are TRBV7-9 and TRBJ1-3, with unresolved D. V was trimmed by 6 bases and J by 0 bases, leaving 9 bases between them. Germline CDR1 is SEHNR and CDR2 is FQNEAQ (reference sequence). This CDR3 has 14 residues. CDR3 DNA sequence: TGTGCCAGCAGTCTAAGGAGCTCTGGAAACACCATATATTTT. Its translation is CASSLRSSGNTIYF.

V gene TRBV20-1 combines with J gene TRBJ2-3, with D possibly matching TRBD2 (6 bases). The V end was cut by 3 bases, the J end by 11 bases, with 15 bases between. Germline CDR1 is DFQATT and CDR2 is SNEGSKA (reference sequence). CDR3 length equals 12 residues. The CDR3 DNA sequence: TGCAGTGCTAGCTCGGGCGGGATTGAGCAGTATTTT. Protein product: CSASSGGIEQYF.

The chain uses TRBV10-3 and TRBJ2-1; 7 bases match TRBD2. Trimming cost V 7 bases and J 0 bases; bases outside gene matches: 3. The germline gives CDR1 ENHRY, CDR2 SYGVKD. The length of the CDR3 is 14 residues. The CDR3 reads CAIKRELSYNEQFF. Written as DNA, the CDR3 is TGTGCCATCAAGCGGGAACTCTCCTACAATGAGCAGTTCTTC.

This clonotype was detected once. J is TRBJ2-1 and V is TRBV5-1; a possible D gene is TRBD2 (5 bases). The CDR3 length is 17 residues. Looked up from germline, CDR1 is SGHRS and CDR2 is YFSETQ. The V end lost 0 bases, the J end lost 3 bases, and 16 bases lay between the germline ends. The CDR3 is CASSLAGSRTYYNEQFF. The CDR3 nucleotides read TGCGCCAGCAGCTTGGCCGGCAGCAGGACTTACTACAATGAGCAGTTCTTC.

This clonotype was seen only a few times. The J gene is TRBJ2-3, the V gene TRBV15; D is uncertain. V was pared by 0 bases and J by 11 bases, with 12 bases between. This CDR3 has 13 residues. Germline V gives CDR1 LNHNV, CDR2 YYDKDF (reference sequence). The CDR3: CATSRDGGDRQYF. As DNA, the CDR3 is TGTGCCACCAGCAGAGATGGTGGAGACCGGCAGTATTTT.

This sequence joins TRBV6-5 and TRBJ2-3; D gene ambiguous. This CDR3 region has 12 residues. V lost 8 bases and J lost 0, with 6 bases in between. The V gene's germline CDR1 is MNHEY and CDR2 SVGAGI. The CDR3 coding sequence is TGTGCCAGCCTTTCCAGCACAGATACGCAGTATTTT. Translating gives CASLSSTDTQYF.

The table lists this clonotype with a few counts. V gene TRBV6-5 combines with J gene TRBJ2-3; D remains unclear. Trimming took off 5 bases at V and 6 bases at J, with 12 bases between the two ends. Germline CDR1 MNHEY, CDR2 SVGAGI. The CDR3 runs 13 residues. The CDR3 is CASSKRPPDTQYF. CDR3 DNA: TGTGCCAGCAGTAAGAGGCCCCCGGATACGCAGTATTTT.

The chain couples TRBV6-6 to TRBJ2-7, with D tentatively TRBD1 (6 bases). Trimming left V 0 bases short and J 2 bases short, with 11 bases between. The CDR3 is 15 amino acids. Germline-derived CDR1 and CDR2 are MNHNY and SVGAGI (reference sequence). The CDR3, as DNA: TGTGCCAGCAGTTACTCGGCCAGGGGAACCTACGAGCAGTACTTC. Protein sequence: CASSYSARGTYEQYF.

The rearrangement joins TRBV2 to TRBJ2-3, with TRBD2 matching 8 bases. CDR1 is SNHLY and CDR2 is FYNNEI in the germline V gene. CDR3 size: 15 residues. With 5 bases clipped from V and 3 bases from J, the junction kept 7 bases outside the gene matches. The CDR3 DNA follows: TGTGCCAGCAGTAGCTATAGCGGGATTACAGATACGCAGTATTTT. Translating it yields CASSSYSGITDTQYF.

This chain joins TRBV29-1 and TRBJ1-1; D uncertain. V gave up 7 bases and J gave up 1 base, with 7 bases separating them. CDR3 size: 11 residues. CDR1 and CDR2 (germline): SQVTM, ANQGSEA. Written as DNA, the CDR3 is TGCAGCGGCGCATGGAACACTGAAGCTTTCTTT. This translates into CSGAWNTEAFF.

The chain combines TRBV4-2 with TRBJ1-1; D remains unclear. CDR1 LGHNA and CDR2 YNFKEQ come from the germline V gene. Trimming removed 3 bases from V and 2 bases from J, with 16 bases in between. The CDR3 sequence is 16 residues long. CDR3 in DNA: TGTGCCAGCAGCCAGGTTAGTGTGGGTTTAAACACTGAAGCTTTCTTT. Amino acid sequence: CASSQVSVGLNTEAFF.

A remark on this clonotype: At one boundary the junction diverges from the germline segment, which might be a read error. The chain joins TRBV29-1 to TRBJ1-2; D is unresolved. The CDR3 is 14 amino acids. The germline V gene encodes CDR1 SQVTM and CDR2 ANQGSEA. CDR3: CCVDGLWASYGYTF. The CDR3 region has the DNA TGCTGCGTTGACGGGTTATGGGCTTCCTATGGCTACACCTTC.

V and J are TRBV20-1 and TRBJ2-5; no clear D gene. TRBJ2-7 explains the end of the DNA better; the J call may be wrong. Looked up from germline, CDR1 is DFQATT and CDR2 is SNEGSKA (reference sequence). The CDR3 runs 16 residues. The CDR3 nucleotides read TGCAGTGCTAGCGTAGCCGGGCCCTCAAATTTTTACGAGCAGTACTTC. Translating gives CSASVAGPSNFYEQYF.

The chain joins TRBV4-1 to TRBJ2-7; 8 bases fit TRBD2. This CDR3 has 15 residues. V dropped 4 bases and J dropped 2; count of bases not matched to a gene: 7. The V gene's germline CDR1 is MGHRA and CDR2 YSYEKL. The CDR3 sequence: CASSRGGSGAYEQYF. The CDR3 DNA follows: TGCGCCAGCAGCCGAGGGGGTAGCGGGGCCTACGAGCAGTACTTC.

The V call is TRBV7-8, the J call TRBJ2-7; 9 nucleotides match TRBD1. The ends lost 5 bases at V and 3 bases at J; junction bases unmatched: 8. CDR1 and CDR2 from the germline V gene are SGHVS and FQNEAQ. This CDR3 is built from 15 residues. This chain's CDR3 is CASSPRQGGGYEQYF. Written as DNA, the CDR3 is TGTGCCAGCAGCCCTCGACAGGGGGGGGGCTACGAGCAGTACTTC.

The chain joins TRBV5-8 to TRBJ2-7; tentatively, D is TRBD2 (5 bases). Germline CDR1 SGHTS, CDR2 YDEGEE. Trimming took 4 bases from V and 3 from J, leaving 20 bases between them. CDR3 size: 16 residues. CDR3 sequence reads: CASSPDFLGINYEQYF. CDR3 coding DNA: TGTGCCAGCAGCCCGGACTTTTTGGGGATAAACTACGAGCAGTACTTC.

The chain couples TRBV4-1 to TRBJ1-5; TRBD1 might be the D (6 bases). Looked up from germline, CDR1 is MGHRA and CDR2 is YSYEKL. The V and J ends lost 1 base and 5 bases respectively, with 9 bases between them. The CDR3 is 14 residues long. CDR3 nucleotides: TGCGCCAGCAGCCAAGTGGGGGCGGATCAGCCCCAGCATTTT. Translated: CASSQVGADQPQHF.

This clonotype was seen only a few times. The chain has TRBV10-3 and TRBJ1-1, with 11 bases aligning to TRBD1. The CDR3 totals 16 residues. The germline V gene encodes CDR1 ENHRY and CDR2 SYGVKD. The V gene end was trimmed by 4 bases and the J gene end by 0 bases; junction bases not matched to a gene: 4. The CDR3 region has the DNA TGTGCCATCAGTGGGGGGACAGGGGGTATGAACACTGAAGCTTTCTTT. Its protein is CAISGGTGGMNTEAFF.

The CDR3 loop reads CSARVGIGNQPQHF. For the CDR3, the DNA is TGCAGTGCTAGAGTAGGTATTGGGAATCAGCCCCAGCATTTT. The chain uses TRBV20-1 and TRBJ1-5; the D is unclear. V shed 1 base and J shed 4 bases, with 11 bases lying between them. The germline V gene has CDR1 DFQATT and CDR2 SNEGSKA (reference sequence). The CDR3 contains 14 residues.

With regard to this clonotype: The conserved phenylalanine or tryptophan is not found at the CDR3 terminus, so this likely reflects a read error. No DNA is shown, since the ends of the CDR3 on it are uncertain; the CDR3 is the one TCRdb lists. The chain recombines TRBV12-3 or TRBV12-4 with TRBJ2-3; the table's D gene call, TRBD1, was not cross checked with the DNA. The CDR3 spans 15 amino acids, including both terminal residues. CDR3 protein: CASSFGTVGTDTQYS.

Comment on this clonotype: The junction departs from the called germline gene at one end, perhaps through a read error. The chain is built from TRBV7-7 and TRBJ2-7; D is undetermined. The CDR3 sequence is 14 residues long. CDR1 SSHAT and CDR2 FNYEAQ come from the germline V gene (reference sequence). CDR3 sequence (DNA): TGTGCTAGCAGCTTGAATCGGAACTCCTACGAGCAGTACTTC. Its protein product is CASSLNRNSYEQYF.

This rearrangement joins TRBV29-1 to TRBJ2-3; D is undetermined. Trimming left V 4 bases short and J 1 base short, with 15 bases between. The length of the CDR3 is 15 residues. Germline CDR1 is SQVTM and CDR2 is ANQGSEA. The CDR3 loop is CSVVFADVGTDTQYF. In DNA, the CDR3 is TGCAGCGTTGTCTTTGCGGACGTGGGCACAGATACGCAGTATTTT.

This clonotype came up a few times. The V call is TRBV7-2, the J call TRBJ2-5; D is undetermined. The J call is doubtful: the DNA matches TRBJ2-7 better. The CDR3 loop spans 15 amino acids. Germline V gene lookup returns CDR1 SGHTA and CDR2 FQGNSA. The CDR3 loop is CASSLAGGSAYEQYF. For the CDR3, the DNA is TGTGCCAGCAGCTTAGCGGGCGGCTCTGCCTACGAGCAGTACTTC.

This rearrangement joins TRBV7-7 to TRBJ2-5; D unclear. The germline CDR1 and CDR2 sequences are SSHAT and FNYEAQ (reference sequence). Trimming pared 1 base from V and 4 bases from J, leaving 13 bases between. The CDR3 spans 15 residues. The chain's CDR3 is CASSLGGYPGETQYF. The DNA of the CDR3 is TGTGCCAGCAGCTTAGGCGGATATCCAGGAGAGACCCAGTACTTC.

The J gene is TRBJ2-3, the V gene TRBV10-3, with 7 bases lining up with TRBD1. Germline CDR1 and CDR2: ENHRY and SYGVKD. This CDR3 comprises 15 residues. The trim removed 3 bases at V and 2 bases at J, leaving 5 bases unmatched. The CDR3 protein is CAISEGGQFTDTQYF. CDR3 DNA: TGTGCCATCAGTGAAGGGGGACAGTTCACAGATACGCAGTATTTT.